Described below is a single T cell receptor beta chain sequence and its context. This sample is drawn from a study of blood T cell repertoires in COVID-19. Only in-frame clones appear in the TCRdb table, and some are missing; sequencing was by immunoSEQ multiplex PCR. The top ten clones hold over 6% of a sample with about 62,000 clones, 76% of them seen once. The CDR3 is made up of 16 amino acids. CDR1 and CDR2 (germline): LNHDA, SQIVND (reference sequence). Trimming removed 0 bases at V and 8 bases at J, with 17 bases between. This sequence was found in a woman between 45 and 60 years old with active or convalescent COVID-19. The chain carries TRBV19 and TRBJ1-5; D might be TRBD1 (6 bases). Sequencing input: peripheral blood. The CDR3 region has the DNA TGTGCCAGTAGTATAGACCGCAGGGGCGCCAGGAAGCCCCAGCATTTT. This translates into CASSIDRRGARKPQHF.